The 29 T cell receptor beta chains reported below all come from one sample, sequenced in a study of blood T cell repertoires in COVID-19. This table comes from immunoSEQ multiplex PCR, and its TCRdb copy is limited to in-frame clones, with some not included. The sample records 210,000 or so clones, about 83% being singletons. The sequenced material came from peripheral blood. Receptor source: a woman between 70 and 85 years old with active or convalescent COVID-19.

This chain joins TRBV6-4 and TRBJ1-2; no clear D. The germline CDR1 and CDR2 sequences are MRHNA and SNTAGT. This CDR3 region has 15 residues. V was pared by 3 bases and J by 1 base, with 12 bases between. CDR3 sequence reads: CASSEEGGRNYGYTF. The CDR3 nucleotides are TGTGCCAGCAGTGAAGAGGGAGGCCGTAACTATGGCTACACCTTC.

This chain joins TRBV9 and TRBJ2-3; weak D call: TRBD2 (5 bases). The length of the CDR3 is 15 residues. In germline, CDR1 is SGDLS, CDR2 YYNGEE. Trimming removed 0 bases at V and 1 base at J, with 9 bases between. The CDR3 region is CASSVVPAGTDTQYF. The CDR3 nucleotides are TGTGCCAGCAGCGTAGTGCCAGCGGGCACAGATACGCAGTATTTT.

As DNA, the CDR3 is TGTGCCAGCACCCCAGGAGGGGCTGGAAACACCATATATTTT. Its translation: CASTPGGAGNTIYF. The chain employs TRBV25-1 and TRBJ1-3; possibly TRBD1 for D (5 bases). The CDR3 is made up of 14 amino acids. Germline loops: CDR1 MGHDK, CDR2 SYGVNS. Trimming took off 7 bases at V and 2 bases at J, with 12 bases between the two ends.

This chain links TRBV5-4 with TRBJ2-5, with D unclear. The CDR3 has 13 residues. V lost 5 bases and J 2 bases, leaving 10 bases between the germline ends. CDR1 is SGHNT, CDR2 YYREEE, per germline (reference sequence). CDR3 protein: CASRRAAQETQYF. The CDR3 nucleotides are TGTGCCAGCAGACGAGCCGCACAAGAGACCCAGTACTTC.

The chain employs TRBV24-1 and TRBJ2-1; 7 nucleotides align to TRBD2. This CDR3 region has 13 residues. From germline, CDR1 is KGHDR and CDR2 SFDVKD. V shed 5 bases, J shed 8 bases, and the junction held 5 bases outside the gene matches. The CDR3 here is CATSGGGLDEQFF. CDR3 sequence (DNA): TGTGCCACCAGTGGGGGGGGGTTGGATGAGCAGTTCTTC.

This chain joins TRBV6-5 and TRBJ2-5; D call uncertain. The CDR3 runs 14 residues. V was clipped by 6 bases and J by 5 bases, with 16 bases between them. CDR1 and CDR2 (germline): MNHEY, SVGAGI. CDR3: CASSLNSGSETQYF. CDR3 bases: TGTGCCAGCAGCCTAAACAGTGGGTCCGAGACCCAGTACTTC.

The chain links TRBV28 to TRBJ1-3; TRBD1 aligns across 10 bases. This CDR3 is 17 amino acids long. Per the germline V gene, CDR1 is MDHEN and CDR2 is SYDVKM. V shed 6 bases and J 3 bases; nucleotides not matched to a gene: 11. The CDR3 loop is CASRPPTGGLIGNTIYF. The CDR3 DNA sequence: TGTGCCAGCAGACCTCCGACAGGGGGCTTAATTGGAAACACCATATATTTT.

The chain links TRBV9 to TRBJ2-5; 9 bases map to TRBD1. This CDR3 has 15 residues. After removal of 0 bases from V and 5 bases from J, the junction contained 5 bases not matched to a gene. CDR1 and CDR2 from the germline V gene are SGDLS and YYNGEE. CDR3 nucleotide sequence: TGTGCCAGCAGCGTAGGGACAGGGGTCGCGGAGACCCAGTACTTC. Translating it yields CASSVGTGVAETQYF.

As for this clone: Germline is not matched at one junction end, which may reflect a read error. The V call is TRBV28, the J call TRBJ2-5; TRBD2 agrees at 7 bases. Germline CDR1 reads MDHEN; CDR2 reads SYDVKM. The CDR3 is 15 amino acids. CDR3 residues: CASSLVGGVGETQYF. As DNA, the CDR3 is TGTGCCAGTAGTTTGGTGGGAGGGGTAGGAGAGACCCAGTACTTC.

The chain carries TRBV19 and TRBJ1-5, with 7 bases aligning to TRBD1. The V and J ends lost 2 bases and 4 bases, in that order; junction bases with no gene match: 5. Germline V gene data show CDR1 as LNHDA and CDR2 as SQIVND (reference sequence). The CDR3 length is 15 residues. CDR3 sequence: CASSISGQNNQPQHF. The CDR3 region has the DNA TGTGCCAGTAGTATATCGGGACAGAATAATCAGCCCCAGCATTTT.

This chain links TRBV28 with TRBJ1-5; D ambiguous. The germline CDR1 and CDR2 sequences are MDHEN and SYDVKM. The CDR3 totals 13 residues. V shed 2 bases and J shed 9 bases, with 11 bases lying between them. The CDR3 region has the DNA TGTGCCAGCAGTTTAAGGCTAGTTGGGCCCCAGCATTTT. Protein product: CASSLRLVGPQHF. Using reference TRBV28 and TRBJ1-5 for the parts outside the CDR3, the full variable domain is DVKVTQSSRYLVKRTGEKVFLECVQDMDHENMFWYRQDPGLGLRLIYFSYDVKMKEKGDIPEGYSVSREKKERFSLILESASTNQTSMYLCASSLRLVGPQHFGDGTRLSIL.

The chain combines TRBV15 with TRBJ2-5, with TRBD2 matching 7 bases. With 5 bases clipped from V and 2 bases from J, the junction kept 11 bases outside the gene matches. Germline assignment: CDR1 LNHNV and CDR2 YYDKDF (reference sequence). The CDR3 totals 16 residues. The CDR3 spells CATSANRPSGQETQYF. As DNA, the CDR3 is TGTGCCACCAGCGCTAACAGGCCTAGCGGTCAAGAGACCCAGTACTTC.

The rearrangement links TRBV10-3 to TRBJ2-3; 8 bases fit TRBD2. CDR1 ENHRY and CDR2 SYGVKD come from the germline V gene. The CDR3 extends over 18 amino acids. V shed 2 bases and J 1 base; nucleotides not matched to a gene: 11. The CDR3 spells CAISEKGTGAGGTDTQYF. For the CDR3, the DNA is TGTGCCATCAGTGAGAAGGGTACAGGAGCGGGGGGCACAGATACGCAGTATTTT.

In this sample, this clone turned up a few times. This chain links TRBV6-6 with TRBJ1-5; D is uncertain. The CDR3 runs to 14 residues. Germline V CDR1 and CDR2: MNHNY, SVGAGI (reference sequence). Between the trimmed V and J ends, which lost 10 bases and 0 bases, there was a span of 13 bases. CDR3 sequence reads: CATKRGYSNQPQHF. The DNA for the CDR3 is TGTGCCACCAAGCGGGGATATAGCAATCAGCCCCAGCATTTT.

CDR3 sequence reads: CASSFWRNNSPLHF. The CDR3 DNA follows: TGTGCCAGCAGCTTCTGGCGGAATAATTCACCCCTCCACTTT. This chain connects TRBV7-2 to TRBJ1-6; D gene unclear. Germline CDR1 SGHTA, CDR2 FQGNSA. V lost 3 bases, J lost 5 bases, and 8 bases lay in between. The CDR3 contains 14 residues. The whole variable domain, remainder taken from reference TRBV7-2 and TRBJ1-6, is GAGVSQSPSNKVTEKGKDVELRCDPISGHTALYWYRQSLGQGLEFLIYFQGNSAPDKSGLPSDRFSAERTGGSVSTLTIQRTQQEDSAVYLCASSFWRNNSPLHFGNGTRLTVT.

The chain links TRBV6-4 to TRBJ2-2; 13 bases map to TRBD2. The CDR3 covers 16 residues. Trimming cost V 0 bases and J 6 bases; bases outside gene matches: 1. CDR1 is MRHNA and CDR2 is SNTAGT in the germline V gene. The CDR3 DNA is TGTGCCAGCAGTGACTCCGGACTAGCGGGAGCCGGGGAGCTGTTTTTT. Protein sequence: CASSDSGLAGAGELFF.

The J gene is TRBJ2-1, the V gene TRBV7-2; D remains ambiguous. The V gene lost 5 bases and the J gene lost 6 bases, with 14 bases spanning the gap. The CDR3 runs 14 residues. Germline CDR1 reads SGHTA; CDR2 reads FQGNSA. CDR3: CASSVGRVSNEQFF. The CDR3 DNA sequence: TGTGCCAGCAGCGTAGGACGGGTCTCCAATGAGCAGTTCTTC. The variable domain in full, completed from reference TRBV7-2 and TRBJ2-1, reads GAGVSQSPSNKVTEKGKDVELRCDPISGHTALYWYRQSLGQGLEFLIYFQGNSAPDKSGLPSDRFSAERTGGSVSTLTIQRTQQEDSAVYLCASSVGRVSNEQFFGPGTRLTVL.

This chain uses TRBV15 with TRBJ2-1; the D gene is possibly TRBD1 (5 bases). Germline-derived CDR1 and CDR2 are LNHNV and YYDKDF (reference sequence). V was pared by 0 bases and J by 9 bases, with 6 bases between. This CDR3 is 12 amino acids long. The CDR3 protein is CATSRDQGEQFF. The CDR3, as DNA: TGTGCCACCAGCAGAGATCAGGGTGAGCAGTTCTTC.

This chain links TRBV29-1 with TRBJ2-3; 9 bases fit TRBD2. The CDR3 spans 13 residues. V shed 7 bases, J shed 2 bases, and the junction held 4 bases outside the gene matches. Germline CDR1 and CDR2: SQVTM and ANQGSEA. The CDR3 protein is CSAPSGNTDTQYF. The CDR3 DNA sequence: TGCAGCGCCCCTAGCGGGAACACAGATACGCAGTATTTT.

The genes are TRBV2 and TRBJ2-7; possibly TRBD2 for D (6 bases). From germline, CDR1 is SNHLY and CDR2 FYNNEI. V was shortened by 8 bases and J by 7 bases, with 21 bases between the two germline ends. The CDR3 runs to 14 residues. The CDR3, as DNA: TGTGCCAGCGTTGCGGGGCAGCCAAGCAGGGAGCAGTACTTC. Protein: CASVAGQPSREQYF. Full variable domain (missing parts from reference TRBV2 and TRBJ2-7): EPEVTQTPSHQVTQMGQEVILRCVPISNHLYFYWYRQILGQKVEFLVSFYNNEISEKSEIFDDQFSVERPDGSNFTLKIRSTKLEDSAMYFCASVAGQPSREQYFGPGTRLTVT.

The V call is TRBV28, the J call TRBJ2-1, with 7 positions matching TRBD2. Germline lookup yields CDR1 MDHEN and CDR2 SYDVKM. V lost 7 bases, J lost 6 bases, and 9 bases stayed unmatched. CDR3 length: 14 amino acids. CDR3 residues: CASTLIAGFNEQFF. As DNA, the CDR3 is TGTGCCAGCACCCTTATAGCGGGCTTCAATGAGCAGTTCTTC.

The chain uses TRBV7-2 and TRBJ2-1; 7 positions agree with TRBD2. Germline CDR1 reads SGHTA; CDR2 reads FQGNSA. Trimming cost V 0 bases and J 9 bases; bases outside gene matches: 8. This CDR3 is built from 15 residues. The CDR3 DNA reads TGTGCCAGCAGCTTAGCGGGAGGGCCCTCGGGTGAGCAGTTCTTC. Protein: CASSLAGGPSGEQFF.

The chain links TRBV12-5 to TRBJ2-1, with 7 bases matching TRBD2. The CDR3 loop spans 16 amino acids. With 6 bases clipped from V and 0 bases from J, the junction kept 8 bases outside the gene matches. Germline V lookup: CDR1 LGHNT, CDR2 FRNRAP. Written as DNA, the CDR3 is TGTGCTAGTGGCCCAATGCGGGGGAGCTCCTACAATGAGCAGTTCTTC. As protein: CASGPMRGSSYNEQFF. Complete variable domain (other parts from reference TRBV12-5 and TRBJ2-1): DARVTQTPRHKVTEMGQEVTMRCQPILGHNTVFWYRQTMMQGLELLAYFRNRAPLDDSGMPKDRFSAEMPDATLATLKIQPSEPRDSAVYFCASGPMRGSSYNEQFFGPGTRLTVL.

The chain links TRBV6-5 to TRBJ2-7; possibly TRBD2 for D (6 bases). V was cut by 8 bases and J by 1 base, with 12 bases left in between. Germline V gives CDR1 MNHEY, CDR2 SVGAGI. The CDR3 length is 13 residues. The CDR3 DNA reads as TGTGCCAGCGGACTACCTTCTTCCTACGAGCAGTACTTC. It specifies CASGLPSSYEQYF.

J is TRBJ2-1 and V is TRBV18, with D perhaps matching TRBD1 (6 bases). This CDR3 contains 13 residues. Germline CDR1 reads KGHSH; CDR2 reads LQKENI. Trimming removed 3 bases from V and 6 bases from J, with 9 bases in between. The CDR3 is CASSPAGANEQFF. The CDR3 DNA reads as TGTGCCAGCTCACCGGCAGGGGCCAATGAGCAGTTCTTC.

V usage is TRBV4-1 and J usage is TRBJ1-4; tentative D call: TRBD1 (6 bases). The CDR3 is 18 residues long. Trimming removed 3 bases at V and 5 bases at J, with 22 bases between. The V gene's germline CDR1 is MGHRA and CDR2 YSYEKL. CDR3 sequence: CASSHQPWRGAPNEKLFF. CDR3 coding DNA: TGCGCCAGCAGCCACCAGCCCTGGCGGGGGGCCCCGAATGAAAAACTGTTTTTT.

The chain combines TRBV12-3 or TRBV12-4 with TRBJ2-5; D unclear. The CDR3 length is 13 residues. V lost 4 bases to trimming and J lost 2 bases, with 8 bases between them. The DNA for the CDR3 is TGTGCCAGCAGTTCGACATATCAAGAGACCCAGTACTTC. Translated, it gives CASSSTYQETQYF.

The CDR3 loop is CASSARRVTNEKLFF. The CDR3 DNA reads TGTGCCAGTAGTGCCCGCAGGGTAACTAATGAAAAACTGTTTTTT. The gene calls are TRBV19 and TRBJ1-4; tentatively, D is TRBD1 (5 bases). CDR1 is LNHDA and CDR2 is SQIVND in the germline V gene (reference sequence). V lost 5 bases, J lost 1 base, and 11 bases lay in between. This CDR3 is built from 15 residues.

In its sample, this clone was seen a few times. The rearrangement uses TRBV12-3 or TRBV12-4 and TRBJ2-7; D is ambiguous. This CDR3 comprises 13 residues. V was cut by 1 base and J by 1 base, with 5 bases left in between. The CDR3 spells CASSLDSSYEQYF. In nucleotides, the CDR3 is TGTGCCAGCAGTTTAGACAGTTCCTACGAGCAGTACTTC.